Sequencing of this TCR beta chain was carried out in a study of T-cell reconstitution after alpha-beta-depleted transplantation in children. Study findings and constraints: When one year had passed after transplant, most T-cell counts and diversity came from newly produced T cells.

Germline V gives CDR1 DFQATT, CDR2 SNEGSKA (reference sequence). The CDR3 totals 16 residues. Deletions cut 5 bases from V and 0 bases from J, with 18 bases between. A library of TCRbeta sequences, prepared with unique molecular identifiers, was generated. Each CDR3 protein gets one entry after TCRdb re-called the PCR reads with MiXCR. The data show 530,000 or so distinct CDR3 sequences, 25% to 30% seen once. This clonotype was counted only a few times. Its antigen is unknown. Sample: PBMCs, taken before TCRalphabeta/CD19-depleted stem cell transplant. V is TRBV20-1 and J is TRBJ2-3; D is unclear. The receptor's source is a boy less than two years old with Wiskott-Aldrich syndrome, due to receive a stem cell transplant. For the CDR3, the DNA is TGCAGTGCTGTAATCCCTTGGCAGACTAGCACAGATACGCAGTATTTT. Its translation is CSAVIPWQTSTDTQYF.